This TCR beta chain is from a study of early T cells in non-severe SARS-CoV-2 infection. There are many counts of this clonotype. This CDR3 is built from 14 residues. Between the trimmed V and J ends, which lost 10 bases and 2 bases, there was a span of 16 bases. Germline CDR1 LNHDA, CDR2 SQIVND (reference sequence). MiXCR was run by TCRdb on the 5' RACE reads, yielding one entry per CDR3 protein. The table includes 55,000 to 75,000 distinct CDR3 sequences, 9% to 10% detected once. This clonotype was obtained from an adult who was a healthcare worker with PCR-confirmed SARS-CoV-2 infection or an uninfected control (not recorded which). The starting material was whole blood, obtained at baseline. The chain uses TRBV19 and TRBJ2-3; tentatively, D is TRBD2 (6 bases). CDR3 sequence reads: CATSGTHNTDTQYF. CDR3 bases: TGTGCCACATCCGGGACTCACAACACAGATACGCAGTATTTT.